This T cell receptor beta chain comes out of a study of T cell changes during pregnancy in multiple sclerosis. In its sample, this clone was seen once. The protocol was immunoSEQ multiplex PCR, while the TCRdb copy is restricted to in-frame clones and leaves out a portion. There are approximately 110,000 clones in the sample; more than 85% occur only once, and about 3% lies in the top ten. The CDR3 spans 17 residues. Germline CDR1 reads SGHRS; CDR2 reads YFSETQ. The V gene end was trimmed by 0 bases and the J gene end by 5 bases; junction bases not matched to a gene: 9. The chain employs TRBV5-1 and TRBJ2-1; 9 bases align to TRBD1. The source was peripheral blood, collected after pregnancy. This receptor was identified in a female donor with multiple sclerosis, enrolled in a pregnancy study. CDR3 in amino acids: CASSLGGSGQGNNEQFF. The DNA of the CDR3 is TGCGCCAGCAGCTTGGGGGGGTCAGGACAGGGGAACAATGAGCAGTTCTTC.